Presented here are 27 T cell receptor beta chains from one specimen sequenced in a study of blood T cells in healthy people across ages. Together with a sample-barcoded 5' primer, a J-beta primer mix was included in a second PCR lasting roughly 6 to 12 cycles. TCRdb reanalysed the 5' RACE reads using MiXCR and keeps one entry per CDR3 protein. This table holds about 970,000 distinct CDR3 sequences, roughly 47% found once. Sequencing was done on a sample of blood. These receptors all come from a woman aged 55-69 years in good health.

This clonotype was picked up a small number of times. V usage is TRBV9 and J usage is TRBJ2-7, with D perhaps matching TRBD2 (6 bases). The germline V and J ends were trimmed by 3 bases and 3 bases, with 13 bases remaining between them. This CDR3 is built from 14 residues. The germline V gene encodes CDR1 SGDLS and CDR2 YYNGEE. The CDR3 sequence: CASSASGTLYEQYF. The CDR3 DNA reads as TGTGCCAGCAGCGCCTCAGGGACTCTCTACGAGCAGTACTTC.

The rearrangement joins TRBV6-5 to TRBJ2-7; the D call may be TRBD1 or TRBD2 (5 bases each). The DNA end favors TRBJ2-5, so the J call may be wrong. There are 13 residues in the CDR3. From germline, CDR1 is MNHEY and CDR2 SVGAGI. The CDR3 nucleotides are TGTGCCAGCAGCCCGGGGCAGTCAGAGACCCAGTACTTC. This translates into CASSPGQSETQYF.

The J gene is TRBJ2-4, the V gene TRBV5-1, with 11 bases that match TRBD2. The J call may not be correct, given that the DNA end is closer to TRBJ2-7. Germline CDR1 SGHRS, CDR2 YFSETQ. The CDR3 spans 16 residues. The CDR3, as DNA: TGCGCCAGCAGCCGGGGACTAGCGGAGGCCTTCTACGAGCAGTACTTC. Encoded protein: CASSRGLAEAFYEQYF.

In its sample, this clonotype was seen a few times. This chain uses TRBV30 with TRBJ1-5; TRBD1 is a possible D gene (6 bases). The CDR3 has 13 amino acids. CDR1 is GTSNPN, CDR2 SVGIG, per germline (reference sequence). The germline V and J ends were trimmed by 0 bases and 7 bases, with 10 bases remaining between them. The CDR3 DNA is TGTGCCTGGAGTGTAAAGGGGGAGCAGCCCCAGCATTTT. Its protein is CAWSVKGEQPQHF.

V gene TRBV7-3 combines with J gene TRBJ2-3; TRBD2 matches 7 bases. V trimming: 6 bases; J trimming: 4 bases; junction bases outside the gene matches: 7. Germline V lookup: CDR1 SGHTA, CDR2 FQGTGA. This CDR3 has 14 amino acids. CDR3: CASRGGERADTQYF. The CDR3 DNA sequence: TGTGCCAGCAGGGGGGGGGAGCGGGCAGATACGCAGTATTTT.

The CDR3 coding sequence is TGTGCCAGCAGCCCAATAGCGGGACCGAACACCGGGGAGCTGTTTTTT. Protein sequence: CASSPIAGPNTGELFF. This chain links TRBV3-1 with TRBJ2-2, with 8 bases matching TRBD2. V dropped 4 bases and J dropped 0; count of bases not matched to a gene: 4. CDR1 LGHDT and CDR2 YNNKEL come from the germline V gene (reference sequence). CDR3 size: 16 residues.

The chain is built from TRBV10-3 and TRBJ1-2, with D possibly being TRBD1 (6 bases). V lost 0 bases and J lost 4, with 12 bases in between. CDR1 ENHRY and CDR2 SYGVKD come from the germline V gene. This CDR3 comprises 15 residues. The CDR3 coding sequence is TGTGCCATCAGTGAGTCTGCAGGGGAGCCCTATGGCTACACCTTC. Translated: CAISESAGEPYGYTF.

The sample holds a few counts of this clonotype. V and J are TRBV7-3 and TRBJ2-3, with D possibly matching TRBD1 (6 bases). Germline CDR1 reads SGHTA; CDR2 reads FQGTGA. V lost 3 bases to trimming and J lost 3 bases, with 16 bases between them. This CDR3 has 16 amino acids. CDR3 residues: CASSFLLQGGTDTQYF. The CDR3 nucleotides are TGTGCCAGCAGCTTCCTTTTACAGGGTGGAACAGATACGCAGTATTTT.

This clonotype was found a few times. The V call is TRBV7-2, the J call TRBJ2-1; 10 bases align to TRBD1. This CDR3 is built from 16 residues. The V and J ends lost 5 bases and 5 bases, in that order; junction bases with no gene match: 9. Germline CDR1 SGHTA, CDR2 FQGNSA. In nucleotides, the CDR3 is TGTGCCAGCAGCGAAAGACGGGGACAGGGGCACAATGAGCAGTTCTTC. Translation gives CASSERRGQGHNEQFF.

This clonotype was counted only a few times. The chain uses TRBV28 and TRBJ1-2, with D possibly TRBD1 on 6 matching bases. Trimming took off 5 bases at V and 4 bases at J, with 23 bases between the two ends. Germline V lookup: CDR1 MDHEN, CDR2 SYDVKM. The CDR3 totals 17 residues. The CDR3 spells CASSPVGLGGKVYGYTF. The CDR3 region has the DNA TGTGCCAGCAGTCCCGTGGGGTTAGGGGGAAAGGTCTATGGCTACACCTTC.

J is TRBJ1-5 and V is TRBV4-1, with TRBD1 identical over 8 bases. Germline CDR1 MGHRA, CDR2 YSYEKL. The junction had 5 bases not matched to a gene; V was cut back by 1 base and J by 3 bases. CDR3 size: 16 residues. The CDR3 DNA is TGCGCCAGCAGCCAAGGGGGGGACAGGTACAATCAGCCCCAGCATTTT. This gives the protein CASSQGGDRYNQPQHF.

The gene calls are TRBV20-1 and TRBJ2-1, with 11 positions matching TRBD2. Germline CDR1 DFQATT, CDR2 SNEGSKA (reference sequence). CDR3 length equals 17 residues. V lost 6 bases and J lost 5; bases outside the gene matches: 15. CDR3 DNA sequence: TGCAGTGCCCCCCGGCTAGCGGGAGGTCAGCGGGACAATGAGCAGTTCTTC. It codes for CSAPRLAGGQRDNEQFF.

This clonotype was detected only a few times. This chain connects TRBV5-1 to TRBJ2-5; D possibly corresponds to TRBD2 (6 bases). CDR3 length: 14 residues. V was cut by 4 bases and J by 0 bases, with 10 bases left in between. Germline V gives CDR1 SGHRS, CDR2 YFSETQ. For the CDR3, the DNA is TGCGCCAGCAGCCACAGCGGGTACCAAGAGACCCAGTACTTC. Protein product: CASSHSGYQETQYF.

The chain couples TRBV29-1 to TRBJ2-3; TRBD1 aligns across 7 bases. Germline values: CDR1 SQVTM, CDR2 ANQGSEA. This CDR3 is 14 amino acids long. V gave up 3 bases and J gave up 2 bases; unmatched junction bases: 5. The CDR3 nucleotides are TGCAGCGTTGATGGGACAGCGCACACAGATACGCAGTATTTT. Encoded protein: CSVDGTAHTDTQYF.

A few counts support this clonotype. The chain employs TRBV7-9 and TRBJ2-1; D gene unclear. Looked up from germline, CDR1 is SEHNR and CDR2 is FQNEAQ (reference sequence). This CDR3 region has 16 residues. Trimming took 2 bases from V and 4 from J, leaving 15 bases between them. DNA for the CDR3: TGTGCCAGCAGCTTATTCCGTCCGGGCCTTTACAATGAGCAGTTCTTC. Its translation: CASSLFRPGLYNEQFF.

Regarding this clonotype: One end of the junction fails to match germline, which may point to a read error. J is TRBJ2-1 and V is TRBV18; D unresolved. Germline V gives CDR1 KGHSH, CDR2 LQKENI. This CDR3 has 15 amino acids. CDR3: CASSPDGGVYSEQFF. The CDR3 coding sequence is TGTGCCAGCTCACCAGACGGCGGAGTTTACAGTGAGCAGTTCTTC. Full variable domain (outside the CDR3, taken from reference TRBV18 and TRBJ2-1): NAGVMQNPRHLVRRRGQEARLRCSPMKGHSHVYWYRQLPEEGLKFMVYLQKENIIDESGMPKERFSAEFPKEGPSILRIQQVVRGDSAAYFCASSPDGGVYSEQFFGPGTRLTVL.

J is TRBJ2-1 and V is TRBV3-1; 12 nucleotides match TRBD2. The end of the DNA fits TRBJ2-7 better, so the J call may be wrong. This CDR3 spans 18 amino acids. The germline V gene has CDR1 LGHDT and CDR2 YNNKEL (reference sequence). The CDR3 sequence: CASSQAGLAGRSYNEQYF. CDR3 coding DNA: TGTGCCAGCAGCCAAGCCGGACTAGCGGGAAGGTCCTACAATGAGCAGTACTTC.

This clonotype turned up a few times. V usage is TRBV29-1 and J usage is TRBJ2-2, with TRBD1 as a possible D gene (6 bases). CDR1 and CDR2 (germline): SQVTM, ANQGSEA. Trimming removed 6 bases at V and 1 base at J, with 15 bases between. This CDR3 comprises 15 residues. DNA of the CDR3: TGCAGCGTCGGACGGGGACACGAGAACACCGGGGAGCTGTTTTTT. This translates into CSVGRGHENTGELFF.

This sequence joins TRBV27 and TRBJ1-3; D is ambiguous. Germline V gives CDR1 MNHEY, CDR2 SMNVEV (reference sequence). Trimming removed 5 bases from V and 4 bases from J, with 6 bases in between. The CDR3 has 12 residues. The CDR3: CASSGSGNTIYF. The CDR3 DNA reads TGTGCCAGCAGTGGGTCCGGAAACACCATATATTTT.

The rearrangement uses TRBV6-2 or TRBV6-3 and TRBJ2-5; D is tentatively TRBD1 or TRBD2 (5 bases each). The CDR3 sequence is 14 residues long. Trimming left V 10 bases short and J 5 bases short, with 20 bases between. The V gene's germline CDR1 is MNHEY and CDR2 SVGEGT. CDR3 protein: CATRRDLSVETQYF. The CDR3 nucleotides are TGTGCCACCCGCAGGGACCTAAGCGTGGAGACCCAGTACTTC.

This sequence joins TRBV29-1 and TRBJ2-3; 8 nucleotides agree with TRBD2. This CDR3 spans 16 amino acids. The germline V gene has CDR1 SQVTM and CDR2 ANQGSEA. Trimming took 4 bases from V and 5 from J; bases not matched to a gene: 14. The CDR3 region has the DNA TGCAGCGTTGCCCTCGGGGGGGGGTCGTCCTTAGATACGCAGTATTTT. Residues: CSVALGGGSSLDTQYF.

This clonotype was found a few times. The chain employs TRBV7-2 and TRBJ2-1; D might be TRBD1 or TRBD2, each matching 5 bases. This CDR3 region has 14 residues. Germline V gene sequence: CDR1 SGHTA, CDR2 FQGNSA. V lost 5 bases and J lost 5, with 13 bases in between. The CDR3 nucleotides read TGTGCCAGCAGCCCCCGGGGCTTGAACAATGAGCAGTTCTTC. Protein sequence: CASSPRGLNNEQFF.

The CDR3 sequence is CASRGGSGANVLTF. The CDR3 coding sequence is TGTGCCAGCAGGGGGGGTTCTGGGGCCAACGTCCTGACTTTC. V usage is TRBV27 and J usage is TRBJ2-6, with a tentative D call TRBD2 (6 bases). V was shortened by 6 bases and J by 1 base, with 7 bases between the two germline ends. This CDR3 spans 14 amino acids. Germline loops: CDR1 MNHEY, CDR2 SMNVEV (reference sequence).

Turning to this clonotype: A junction end diverges from the germline sequence, so it may reflect a read error. The chain is built from TRBV30 and TRBJ2-3, with D tentatively TRBD1 (5 bases). CDR1 and CDR2 (germline): GTSNPN, SVGIG (reference sequence). This CDR3 has 15 residues. The DNA of the CDR3 is TGTGCCTGGAGTGTGACAGCCCTCTTCACAGATATGCAGTATTTT. It translates to CAWSVTALFTDMQYF.

The gene calls are TRBV10-3 and TRBJ2-7; D could derive from TRBD1 or TRBD2 (5 bases each). V lost 6 bases and J lost 6, with 18 bases in between. The CDR3 has 14 residues. Per germline, CDR1 ENHRY and CDR2 SYGVKD. The CDR3 DNA follows: TGTGCCATCAGACAACCCGGGACCTCCGGCGAGCAGTACTTC. It specifies CAIRQPGTSGEQYF.

This clonotype was observed a few times. The chain couples TRBV28 to TRBJ1-2, with unresolved D. The CDR3 is made up of 13 amino acids. The V gene lost 5 bases and the J gene lost 4 bases, with 11 bases spanning the gap. CDR1 and CDR2 from the germline V gene are MDHEN and SYDVKM. Here the CDR3 reads CASSRTGLYGYTF. CDR3 coding DNA: TGTGCCAGCAGTCGCACTGGGCTCTATGGCTACACCTTC.

V and J are TRBV7-9 and TRBJ1-6; tentatively, D is TRBD1 (5 bases). This CDR3 is 14 amino acids long. The germline V gene encodes CDR1 SEHNR and CDR2 FQNEAQ (reference sequence). V dropped 2 bases and J dropped 10 bases, with 12 bases sitting between them. The DNA of the CDR3 is TGTGCCAGCAGCTTATTAAGGGACGGCTCACCCCTCCACTTT. As protein: CASSLLRDGSPLHF.